A selection of T cell receptor beta chains follows, all from one sample in a study of cytomegalovirus exposure and HLA in healthy donors. Sequencing used immunoSEQ multiplex PCR; TCRdb keeps in-frame clones, though not all of them. Altogether about 150,000 clones are present, 72% being singletons, with the ten largest covering over 4%. Input material: PBMCs. The source is a man aged 45-60 years in good health and CMV-seropositive. Both conserved end residues are part of each CDR3. Each record gives: CDR3 length, J gene, clone size, D gene, V gene, CDR3 DNA, CDR3 protein. A D gene is named only where the DNA matches it firmly. Where a row states a size, it is once, few, many or the class of an expanded clone; other rows omit it.

>13|TRBJ2-3|NA|NA|TRBV5-1
TGCGCCACCCGTGACTCTGAAACAGATACGCAGTATTTT
CATRDSETDTQYF
>15|TRBJ2-5|NA|TRBD2|TRBV5-6
TGTGCCAGCAGCCCCTGGCTGCGGGAGCGTGAGACCCAGTACTTC
CASSPWLRERETQYF
>15|TRBJ1-4|few|NA|TRBV7-2
TGTGCCAGCAGCTTATCCAGGGTCGAGGATGAAAAACTGTTTTTT
CASSLSRVEDEKLFF
>16|TRBJ1-2|NA|TRBD1|TRBV4-1
TGCGCCAGCAGCCAGAAGGAGGGGGCCACTAACTATGGCTACACCTTC
CASSQKEGATNYGYTF
>14|TRBJ1-5|NA|TRBD1|TRBV2
TGTGCCAGCAGCCGGGACAGGGGGAATCAGCCCCAGCATTTT
CASSRDRGNQPQHF
>13|TRBJ1-6|NA|NA|TRBV5-1
TGCGCCAGCAGCTTGGCCCACGGAGAGGCCCTCCACTTT
CASSLAHGEALHF
>17|TRBJ2-3|NA|NA|TRBV5-6
TGTGCCAGCAGCTTATTAGGGGTTGGGCCCTCTACAGATACGCAGTATTTT
CASSLLGVGPSTDTQYF
>15|TRBJ1-6|NA|NA|TRBV5-1
TGCGCCAGCAGCTTGGCCGCAGGGAGGGATTCACCCCTCCACTTT
CASSLAAGRDSPLHF
>16|TRBJ2-5|NA|NA|TRBV9
TGTGCCAGCAGCGTAGGCCGCCTTTTTCGAGAGGAGACCCAGTACTTC
CASSVGRLFREETQYF
>18|TRBJ2-5|once|TRBD2|TRBV11-3
TGTGCCAGCAGCTTAGTCCCATTTAGCGGGAAGAGTGATGAGACCCAGTACTTC
CASSLVPFSGKSDETQYF
>15|TRBJ2-5|few|NA|TRBV5-1
TGCGCCAGCAGCCCCCCGCAGGCCCTACAAGAGACCCAGTACTTC
CASSPPQALQETQYF
>13|TRBJ2-3|NA|NA|TRBV7-2
TGTGCCAGCAGCTGGGGCCTGCCGGGTACGCAGTATTTT
CASSWGLPGTQYF
>14|TRBJ1-2|once|TRBD1|TRBV27
TGTGCCAGCAGGGGGACAGGGCTGAACTATGGCTACACCTTC
CASRGTGLNYGYTF
>15|TRBJ1-1|NA|NA|TRBV5-1
TGCGCCAGCAGCGTACTCGGACACCAAAACACTGAAGCTTTCTTT
CASSVLGHQNTEAFF